These T cell receptor beta chains were read from a single sample in a study of blood T cell repertoires in COVID-19. This table comes from immunoSEQ multiplex PCR, and its TCRdb copy is limited to in-frame clones, with some not included. In the table there are around 300,000 clones, roughly 92% of which are singletons. Sequenced input: peripheral blood. The receptors come from a woman aged 25-40 years with COVID-19, enrolled during active disease. Each CDR3 is given with its conserved first and last residue. The D gene is left open where the match is weak. Expanded clones are given a class, and other clones once, few, many or no size at all.

once	-	TRBV24-1	TRBJ2-2	CATSDLVGAGTGELFF	TGTGCCACCAGTGATTTGGTGGGGGCAGGAACCGGGGAGCTGTTTTTT
-	-	TRBV6-5	TRBJ1-4	CASVTAPGEKLFF	TGTGCCAGCGTTACAGCACCTGGTGAAAAACTGTTTTTT
-	-	TRBV7-2	TRBJ1-1	CASSFRNTEAFF	TGTGCCAGCAGCTTCCGGAACACTGAAGCTTTCTTT
-	-	TRBV20-1	TRBJ2-2	CSASFRGWKTGELFF	TGCAGTGCTAGTTTCCGGGGGTGGAAAACCGGGGAGCTGTTTTTT
-	-	TRBV7-2	TRBJ1-6	CASSLARTANSPLHF	TGTGCCAGCAGCTTAGCGAGGACAGCAAATTCACCCCTCCACTTT
-	-	TRBV4-1	TRBJ1-5	CASSQRGGPNQPQHF	TGCGCCAGCAGCCAAAGGGGAGGTCCCAATCAGCCCCAGCATTTT
-	TRBD1	TRBV7-2	TRBJ2-7	CASSLHRGSYEQYF	TGTGCCAGCAGCTTACACAGGGGCTCCTACGAGCAGTACTTC
-	-	TRBV19	TRBJ1-1	CASSASGFMNTEAFF	TGTGCCAGTAGTGCGTCGGGATTCATGAACACTGAAGCTTTCTTT
-	-	TRBV28	TRBJ1-1	CAGGGITEAFF	TGTGCCGGGGGGGGTATCACTGAAGCTTTCTTT
-	-	TRBV5-1	TRBJ2-5	CASSEYGERETQYF	TGCGCCAGCAGCGAATACGGGGAACGGGAGACCCAGTACTTC
-	-	TRBV7-8	TRBJ1-3	CASSPDSSSGNTIYF	TGTGCCAGCAGCCCCGACTCGAGCTCTGGAAACACCATATATTTT
-	TRBD1	TRBV30	TRBJ1-6	CAFGTGSTPLHF	TGTGCCTTCGGGACAGGTAGTACACCCCTCCACTTT
-	-	TRBV9	TRBJ1-4	CASSVGQSTNEKLFF	TGTGCCAGCAGCGTAGGGCAGTCAACTAATGAAAAACTGTTTTTT
-	-	TRBV5-1	TRBJ1-6	CASSLGSSYNSPLHF	TGCGCCAGCAGCTTGGGGAGCTCCTATAATTCACCCCTCCACTTT
-	-	TRBV6-6	TRBJ1-3	CASSPYTKTSGNTIYF	TGTGCCAGCAGTCCATACACCAAAACCTCTGGAAACACCATATATTTT
-	-	TRBV5-6	TRBJ2-7	CASSLRGYEQYF	TGTGCCAGCAGCTTGCGCGGCTACGAGCAGTACTTC
-	TRBD2	TRBV19	TRBJ2-5	CASKRLAEETQYF	TGTGCCAGTAAGAGACTAGCGGAAGAGACCCAGTACTTC
-	-	TRBV7-2	TRBJ1-2	CASSLVQGGRNYGYTF	TGTGCCAGCAGCTTGGTCCAGGGAGGGAGGAACTATGGCTACACCTTC
few	TRBD1	TRBV6-5	TRBJ2-1	CASSPDRYTYNEQFF	TGTGCCAGCAGCCCGGACAGGTACACCTACAATGAGCAGTTCTTC
-	-	TRBV2	TRBJ1-4	CACSVSGANEKLFF	TGTGCTTGCAGCGTATCAGGGGCTAATGAAAAACTGTTTTTT
-	-	TRBV11-2	TRBJ1-3	CASSLDSGPGNTIYF	TGTGCCAGCAGCTTAGATTCAGGGCCTGGAAACACCATATATTTT
-	TRBD1	TRBV5-1	TRBJ1-1	CASSLQGAGTEAFF	TGCGCCAGCAGCTTACAGGGGGCTGGCACTGAAGCTTTCTTT
once	-	TRBV7-9	TRBJ1-5	CASSLGKTGASSNQPQHF	TGTGCCAGCAGCTTAGGAAAGACAGGCGCCTCTAGCAATCAGCCCCAGCATTTT
-	TRBD1	TRBV5-1	TRBJ1-1	CASSSTGGWGQGTEAFF	TGCGCCAGCAGCTCGACAGGGGGATGGGGACAGGGCACTGAAGCTTTCTTT
-	TRBD1	TRBV5-1	TRBJ2-7	CASSLGQGIGEQYF	TGCGCCAGCAGCTTGGGACAGGGGATTGGCGAGCAGTACTTC
once	TRBD2	TRBV27	TRBJ2-3	CASRGTSGFLADTQYF	TGTGCCAGCAGGGGGACTAGCGGGTTTTTGGCGGATACGCAGTATTTT
-	TRBD1	TRBV25-1	TRBJ1-2	CASSAPGRGQGYTF	TGTGCCAGCAGTGCCCCCGGCAGGGGGCAAGGCTACACCTTC
-	TRBD2	TRBV9	TRBJ2-3	CASARGLAGEGDTQYF	TGTGCCAGCGCCCGTGGACTAGCGGGAGAGGGTGATACGCAGTATTTT
once	-	TRBV7-2	TRBJ1-5	CASSLTRGHQPQHF	TGTGCCAGCAGCTTAACCAGGGGACATCAGCCCCAGCATTTT
-	-	TRBV27	TRBJ2-7	CASSLSGGTYEQYF	TGTGCCAGCAGTTTATCAGGCGGCACCTACGAGCAGTACTTC
-	TRBD1	TRBV19	TRBJ2-3	CASRNRGSASLLIPSTDTQYF	TGTGCCAGCCGAAACAGGGGGTCGGCTAGCCTACTTATTCCTAGCACAGATACGCAGTATTTT
-	TRBD1	TRBV30	TRBJ2-3	CAWSQGSTDTQYF	TGTGCCTGGTCACAGGGGAGCACAGATACGCAGTATTTT
-	TRBD2	TRBV5-4	TRBJ2-1	CASSGTSGTGEQFF	TGTGCCAGCAGCGGGACTAGCGGGACAGGTGAGCAGTTCTTC
-	TRBD1	TRBV30	TRBJ2-1	CAWSRRGQGVGEQFF	TGTGCCTGGAGTCGACGGGGACAGGGAGTAGGTGAGCAGTTCTTC
-	-	TRBV30	TRBJ1-1	CAWSARNTEAFF	TGTGCCTGGAGTGCCCGGAACACTGAAGCTTTCTTT
-	TRBD1	TRBV27	TRBJ1-5	CASSSTGTQPQHF	TGTGCCAGCAGTTCGACAGGGACCCAGCCCCAGCATTTT
-	TRBD1	TRBV5-4	TRBJ1-6	CASRKGTGDNSPLHF	TGTGCCAGCAGAAAGGGGACAGGGGATAATTCACCCCTCCACTTT
-	TRBD2	TRBV30	TRBJ2-3	CAWSVGAGEKDTQYF	TGTGCCTGGAGTGTGGGAGCGGGAGAGAAAGATACGCAGTATTTT
-	-	TRBV19	TRBJ1-1	CASSIEGRVTTNTEAFF	TGTGCCAGTAGTATAGAAGGCAGGGTTACGACAAACACTGAAGCTTTCTTT
once	TRBD1	TRBV6-5	TRBJ2-7	CASSPGTGSYEQYF	TGTGCCAGCAGCCCCGGGACAGGGTCGTACGAGCAGTACTTC
-	-	TRBV5-5	TRBJ1-2	CASSSDPRGYTF	TGTGCCAGCAGCTCGGATCCGAGGGGCTACACCTTC
-	-	TRBV2	TRBJ2-1	CASSEGGAEQFF	TGTGCCAGCAGTGAAGGCGGGGCAGAGCAGTTCTTC
-	-	TRBV28	TRBJ1-6	CASRPESSYNSPLHF	TGTGCCAGCAGGCCAGAAAGCTCCTATAATTCACCCCTCCACTTT
-	TRBD2	TRBV7-2	TRBJ2-1	CASSPSGSINEQFF	TGTGCCAGCAGCCCTAGCGGGAGTATCAATGAGCAGTTCTTC
-	-	TRBV29-1	TRBJ2-3	CSVIEGGEAQYF	TGCAGCGTTATTGAGGGGGGGGAGGCGCAGTATTTT
-	-	TRBV4-2	TRBJ1-1	CASSQENLNTEAFF	TGTGCCAGCAGCCAAGAGAACCTAAACACTGAAGCTTTCTTT
-	-	TRBV19	TRBJ1-6	CASSMWGEGGSPLHF	TGTGCCAGTAGTATGTGGGGCGAAGGGGGTTCACCCCTCCACTTT
-	TRBD1	TRBV6-6	TRBJ1-2	CASSTGTGDYGYTF	TGTGCCAGCAGTACCGGGACAGGGGACTATGGCTACACCTTC
-	-	TRBV7-7	TRBJ1-2	CASSCAYKCRTYGYTF	TGTGCCAGCAGCTGTGCGTATAAGTGCCGAACCTATGGCTACACCTTC
-	TRBD1	TRBV7-2	TRBJ1-5	CASSLDSTQGEYQPQHF	TGTGCCAGCAGCTTAGACTCCACACAGGGGGAGTATCAGCCCCAGCATTTT
-	TRBD2	TRBV11-2	TRBJ2-1	CASSPVPGLAGPYNEQFF	TGTGCCAGCAGCCCAGTCCCGGGACTAGCGGGACCCTACAATGAGCAGTTCTTC
-	-	TRBV2	TRBJ2-7	CASRQGVDEQYF	TGTGCCAGCAGGCAGGGCGTTGACGAGCAGTACTTC